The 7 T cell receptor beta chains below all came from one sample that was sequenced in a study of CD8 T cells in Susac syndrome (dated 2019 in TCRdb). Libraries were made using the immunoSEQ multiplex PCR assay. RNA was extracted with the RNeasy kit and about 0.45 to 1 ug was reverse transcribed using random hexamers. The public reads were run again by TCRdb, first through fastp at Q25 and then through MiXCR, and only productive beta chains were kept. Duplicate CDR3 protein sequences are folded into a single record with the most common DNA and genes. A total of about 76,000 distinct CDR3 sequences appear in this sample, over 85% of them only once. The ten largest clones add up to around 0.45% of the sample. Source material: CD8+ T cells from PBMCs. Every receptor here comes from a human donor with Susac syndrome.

The CDR3 reads CSARDSPGVFSYEQYF. CDR3 DNA: TGCAGTGCTAGAGATAGTCCAGGAGTGTTTTCCTACGAGCAGTACTTC. The chain is built from TRBV20-1 and TRBJ2-7, with D hard to call. The V end lost 0 bases, the J end lost 1 base, and 16 bases lay between the germline ends. The CDR3 has 16 residues. Germline-derived CDR1 and CDR2 are DFQATT and SNEGSKA (reference sequence).

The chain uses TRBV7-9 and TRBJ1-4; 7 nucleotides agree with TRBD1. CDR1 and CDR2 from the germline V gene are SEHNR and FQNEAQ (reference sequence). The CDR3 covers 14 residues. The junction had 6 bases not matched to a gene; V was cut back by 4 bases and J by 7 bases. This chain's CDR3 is CASSSTGLGEKLFF. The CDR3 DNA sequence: TGTGCCAGCAGCTCGACAGGGCTGGGTGAAAAACTGTTTTTT.

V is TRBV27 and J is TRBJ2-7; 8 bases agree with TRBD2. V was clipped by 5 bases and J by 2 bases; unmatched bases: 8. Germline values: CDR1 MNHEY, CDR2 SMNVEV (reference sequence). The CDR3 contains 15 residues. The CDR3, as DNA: TGTGCCAGCAGTCAAAGCGGGGGCTCTACCTACGAGCAGTACTTC. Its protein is CASSQSGGSTYEQYF.

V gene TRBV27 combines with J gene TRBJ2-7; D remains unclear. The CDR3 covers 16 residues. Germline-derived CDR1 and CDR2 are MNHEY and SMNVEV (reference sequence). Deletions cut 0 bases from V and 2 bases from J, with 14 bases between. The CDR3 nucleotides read TGTGCCAGCAGTTTATCTGGAGTAGACCTACCCTACGAGCAGTACTTC. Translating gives CASSLSGVDLPYEQYF.

The CDR3 DNA follows: TGTGCCAGCAGCTTAAAACGGACGATCTCTGGGGCCAACGTCCTGACTTTC. Protein product: CASSLKRTISGANVLTF. This chain links TRBV7-9 with TRBJ2-6; no reliable D call. The CDR3 totals 17 residues. V was cut by 2 bases and J by 0 bases, with 11 bases left in between. The germline V gene has CDR1 SEHNR and CDR2 FQNEAQ (reference sequence). The full variable domain, completed using reference TRBV7-9 and TRBJ2-6, is DTGVSQNPRHKITKRGQNVTFRCDPISEHNRLYWYRQTLGQGPEFLTYFQNEAQLEKSRLLSDRFSAERPKGSFSTLEIQRTEQGDSAMYLCASSLKRTISGANVLTFGAGSRLTVL.

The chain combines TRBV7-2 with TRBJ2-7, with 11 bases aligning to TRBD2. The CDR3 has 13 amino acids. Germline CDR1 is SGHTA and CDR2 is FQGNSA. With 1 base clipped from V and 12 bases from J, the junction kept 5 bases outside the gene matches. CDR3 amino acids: CASSLGTSGWRYF. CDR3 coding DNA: TGTGCCAGCAGCTTAGGGACTAGCGGGTGGCGGTACTTC. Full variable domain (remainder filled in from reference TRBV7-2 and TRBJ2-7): GAGVSQSPSNKVTEKGKDVELRCDPISGHTALYWYRQSLGQGLEFLIYFQGNSAPDKSGLPSDRFSAERTGGSVSTLTIQRTQQEDSAVYLCASSLGTSGWRYFGPGTRLTVT.

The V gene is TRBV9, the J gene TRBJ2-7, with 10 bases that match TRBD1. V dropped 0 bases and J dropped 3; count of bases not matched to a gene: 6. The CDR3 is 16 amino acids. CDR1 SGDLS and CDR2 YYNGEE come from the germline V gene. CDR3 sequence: CASSVGQGASHYEQYF. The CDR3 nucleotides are TGTGCCAGCAGCGTAGGACAGGGGGCTTCGCACTACGAGCAGTACTTC.